A selection of T cell receptor beta chains follows, all from one sample in a study of T cell responses to AZD1222 COVID-19 vaccine. The repertoire was sequenced with immunoSEQ multiplex PCR; TCRdb's copy has only in-frame clones and lacks some. The table has around 83,000 clones, roughly 88% seen once; the top ten hold 19%. The material was peripheral blood, obtained on day 0 of AZD1222 vaccination. The receptors were gathered from an adult in good health. The CDR3 runs from the conserved cysteine through the conserved F or W. D genes are given only for firm matches. Clone sizes are given selectively: once, few, many, or a class where the clone is expanded.

V gene	clone size	D gene	J gene	CDR3 protein	CDR3 DNA
TRBV6-5	.	.	TRBJ1-2	CASSYSVPTNYGYTF	TGTGCCAGCAGTTACTCAGTACCGACGAACTATGGCTACACCTTC
TRBV18	.	.	TRBJ2-4	CASSPLSKNIQYF	TGTGCCAGCTCACCTCTTTCCAAAAACATTCAGTACTTC
TRBV27	few	.	TRBJ1-5	CASTGKPNQPQHF	TGTGCCAGCACTGGAAAGCCCAATCAGCCCCAGCATTTT
TRBV27	.	.	TRBJ2-3	CASSLTENYGTQYF	TGTGCCAGCAGTTTAACGGAAAACTATGGTACGCAGTATTTT
TRBV27	.	.	TRBJ2-1	CASSTHYEAKIYNEQFF	TGTGCCAGCAGTACCCATTACGAGGCAAAGATTTACAATGAGCAGTTCTTC
TRBV2	.	.	TRBJ1-2	CASSEVAGGGYTF	TGTGCCAGCAGTGAAGTGGCCGGGGGTGGCTACACCTTC
TRBV7-9	.	.	TRBJ1-1	CASSPQGVDGHTEAFF	TGTGCCAGCAGCCCTCAAGGGGTCGACGGTCACACTGAAGCTTTCTTT
TRBV11-2	.	TRBD2	TRBJ2-1	CASSSSGAYNEQFF	TGTGCCAGCAGTTCTAGCGGGGCCTACAATGAGCAGTTCTTC
TRBV7-8	.	TRBD1	TRBJ2-7	CASSLGTVGEQYF	TGTGCCAGCAGCTTGGGGACAGTCGGTGAGCAGTACTTC
TRBV7-2	.	.	TRBJ1-2	CASSFDRRYGYTF	TGTGCCAGCAGCTTCGACAGGAGATATGGCTACACCTTC
TRBV2	.	.	TRBJ1-3	CASRGSSSGNTIYF	TGTGCCAGCCGCGGGTCCTCCTCTGGAAACACCATATATTTT
TRBV5-1	.	.	TRBJ2-7	CASSLEQNRYEQYF	TGCGCCAGCAGCTTGGAACAGAACCGCTACGAGCAGTACTTC
TRBV7-2	.	.	TRBJ1-6	CASSLAEDWDGSPLHF	TGTGCCAGCAGCTTAGCGGAGGACTGGGACGGATCACCCCTCCACTTT
TRBV14	.	.	TRBJ2-7	CASSSRGPWVF	TGTGCCAGCAGCTCCCGAGGCCCGTGGGTTTTC
TRBV4-3	.	TRBD1	TRBJ1-5	CASSNTGGGQPQHF	TGCGCCAGCAGCAACACAGGGGGAGGTCAGCCCCAGCATTTT
TRBV6-5	.	.	TRBJ1-3	CASRSLVSGNTIYF	TGTGCCAGCAGATCCCTTGTCTCTGGAAACACCATATATTTT
TRBV7-9	.	.	TRBJ2-1	CASSLSYLGHEQFF	TGTGCCAGCAGCTTAAGCTACCTCGGGCATGAGCAGTTCTTC
TRBV28	.	TRBD2	TRBJ2-1	CASSLFGGTSGYNEQFF	TGTGCCAGCAGTTTATTTGGCGGGACTAGCGGTTACAATGAGCAGTTCTTC
TRBV7-2	.	TRBD1	TRBJ1-2	CASSSRDRGLSTF	TGTGCCAGCAGCTCCCGGGACAGGGGGCTCTCCACCTTC
TRBV19	.	.	TRBJ2-5	CASSGGGTSQETQYF	TGTGCCAGTAGTGGCGGGGGCACCTCACAAGAGACCCAGTACTTC
TRBV4-2	.	TRBD2	TRBJ2-1	CASSQDRTSFDEQFF	TGTGCCAGCAGCCAAGATAGGACTAGTTTCGATGAGCAGTTCTTC
TRBV19	.	.	TRBJ1-4	CATRRRNEKLFF	TGTGCCACCCGCCGGAGAAATGAAAAACTGTTTTTT